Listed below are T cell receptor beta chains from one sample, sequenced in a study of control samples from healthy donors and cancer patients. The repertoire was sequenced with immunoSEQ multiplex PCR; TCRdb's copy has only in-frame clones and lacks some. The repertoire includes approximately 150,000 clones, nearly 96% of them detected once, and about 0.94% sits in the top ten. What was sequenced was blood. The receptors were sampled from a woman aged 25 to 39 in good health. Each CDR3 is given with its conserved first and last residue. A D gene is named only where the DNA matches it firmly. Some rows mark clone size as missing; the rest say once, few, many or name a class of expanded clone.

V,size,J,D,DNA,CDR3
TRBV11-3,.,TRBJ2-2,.,TGTGCCAGCAGCTTGTTACGTGCCTCCGGGGAGCTGTTTTTT,CASSLLRASGELFF
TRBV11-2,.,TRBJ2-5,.,TGTGCCAGCAGCTTAGTAGGGGAGACCCAGTACTTC,CASSLVGETQYF
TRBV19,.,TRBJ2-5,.,TGTGCCAGTAGTGGCCAGGGACTCCGTGGGGAGACCCAGTACTTC,CASSGQGLRGETQYF
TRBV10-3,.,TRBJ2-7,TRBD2,TGTGCCATCAGTGCTTCGGGACTAGCTTCCTACGAGCAGTACTTC,CAISASGLASYEQYF
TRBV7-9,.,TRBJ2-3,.,TGTGCCAGCAGCTCCCAAGGCACAGATACGCAGTATTTT,CASSSQGTDTQYF
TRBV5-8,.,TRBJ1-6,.,TGTGCCAGCAGCTTGGCCTCGAATTCACCCCTCCACTTT,CASSLASNSPLHF
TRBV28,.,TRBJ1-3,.,TGTGCCAGCAGTCTCCCGGGGTCCAACTCTGGAAACACCATATATTTT,CASSLPGSNSGNTIYF
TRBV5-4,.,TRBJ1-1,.,TGTGCCAGCAGCTTGGCCGGGACACCAAACACTGAAGCTTTCTTT,CASSLAGTPNTEAFF
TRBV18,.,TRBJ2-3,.,TGTGCCAGCTCACCAAGATTGAGGAACACAGATACGCAGTATTTT,CASSPRLRNTDTQYF
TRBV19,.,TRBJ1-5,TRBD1,TGTGCCAGTAGTGTAGACAGGGGACGTCTGCAGCCCCAGCATTTT,CASSVDRGRLQPQHF
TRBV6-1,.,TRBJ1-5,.,TGTGCCAGCAGTGAAGCTGGGGGGAATCAGCCCCAGCATTTT,CASSEAGGNQPQHF
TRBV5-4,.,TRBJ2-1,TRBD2,TGTGCCAGCAGCCGGGGGGGTCTAGGGGAGAATGAGCAGTTCTTC,CASSRGGLGENEQFF
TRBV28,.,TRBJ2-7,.,TGTGCCAGCAGTCCCCCGGGGCCCTTTCGCGAGCAGTACTTC,CASSPPGPFREQYF
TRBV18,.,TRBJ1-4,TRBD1,TGTGCCAGCTCACCAATTCAGGGGGCGCGAACTAATGAAAAACTGTTTTTT,CASSPIQGARTNEKLFF
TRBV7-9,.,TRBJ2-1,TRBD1,TGTGCCAGCAGCTCGGGGACAGACAGGATTGTTTTCGAGCAGTTCTTC,CASSSGTDRIVFEQFF
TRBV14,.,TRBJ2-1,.,TGTGCCAGCAGCCGGGGCCTCTCCTACAATGAGCAGTTCTTC,CASSRGLSYNEQFF
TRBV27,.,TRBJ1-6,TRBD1,TGTGCCAGCAGTCCCTCCGGGACAGCAACCTATTCACCCCTCCACTTT,CASSPSGTATYSPLHF
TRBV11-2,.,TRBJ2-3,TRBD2,TGTGCCAGCAGCCTGGGACTAGCGGGGGGGACAGATACGCAGTATTTT,CASSLGLAGGTDTQYF
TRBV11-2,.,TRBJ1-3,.,TGTGCCAGCAGTCTGACAGTTGGGGACACCATATATTTT,CASSLTVGDTIYF
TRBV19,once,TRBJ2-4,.,TGTGCCAGTAGTGTACAGCGCGTGGGGGCCAAAAACATTCAGTACTTC,CASSVQRVGAKNIQYF
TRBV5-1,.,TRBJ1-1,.,TGCGCCAGCAGCTTGGTAGCGGTGAACACTGAAGCTTTCTTT,CASSLVAVNTEAFF
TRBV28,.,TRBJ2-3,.,TGTGCCAGCAGATTAGGCAGAAACACAGATACGCAGTATTTT,CASRLGRNTDTQYF
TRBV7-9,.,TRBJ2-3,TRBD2,TGTGCCAGCAGCCGCCCGGGACTAGCAGATACGCAGTATTTT,CASSRPGLADTQYF
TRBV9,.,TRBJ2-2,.,TGTGCCAGCAGCGTTGACAACACCGGGGAGCTGTTTTTT,CASSVDNTGELFF